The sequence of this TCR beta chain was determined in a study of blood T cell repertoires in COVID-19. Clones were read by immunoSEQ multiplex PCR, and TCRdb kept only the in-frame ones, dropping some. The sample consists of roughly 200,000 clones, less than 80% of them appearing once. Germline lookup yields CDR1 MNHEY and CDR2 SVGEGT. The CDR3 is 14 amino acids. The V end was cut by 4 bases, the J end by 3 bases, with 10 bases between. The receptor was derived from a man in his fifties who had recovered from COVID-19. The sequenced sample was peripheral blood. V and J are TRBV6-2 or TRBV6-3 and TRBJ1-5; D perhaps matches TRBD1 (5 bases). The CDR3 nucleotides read TGTGCCAGCAGTTGGGGCCTGGACAATCAGCCCCAGCATTTT. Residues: CASSWGLDNQPQHF.